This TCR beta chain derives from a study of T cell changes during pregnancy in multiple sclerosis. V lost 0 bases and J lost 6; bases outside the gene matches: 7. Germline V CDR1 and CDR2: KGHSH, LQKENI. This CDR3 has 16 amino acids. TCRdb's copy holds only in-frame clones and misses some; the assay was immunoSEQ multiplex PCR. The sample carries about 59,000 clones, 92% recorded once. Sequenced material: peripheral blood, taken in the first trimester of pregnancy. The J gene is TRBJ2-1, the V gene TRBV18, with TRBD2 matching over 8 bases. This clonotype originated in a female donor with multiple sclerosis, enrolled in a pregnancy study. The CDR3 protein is CASSPPQGTRLNEQFF. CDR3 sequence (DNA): TGTGCCAGCTCACCACCTCAAGGGACTAGGCTCAATGAGCAGTTCTTC.